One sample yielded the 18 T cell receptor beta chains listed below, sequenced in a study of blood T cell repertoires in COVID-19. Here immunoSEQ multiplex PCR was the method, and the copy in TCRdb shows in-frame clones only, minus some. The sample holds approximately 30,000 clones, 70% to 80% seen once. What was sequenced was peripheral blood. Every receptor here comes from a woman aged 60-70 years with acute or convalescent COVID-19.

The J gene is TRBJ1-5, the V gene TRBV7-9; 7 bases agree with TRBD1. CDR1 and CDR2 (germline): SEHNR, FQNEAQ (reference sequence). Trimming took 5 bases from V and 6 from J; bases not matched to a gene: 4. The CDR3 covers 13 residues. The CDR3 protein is CASSGTGVQPQHF. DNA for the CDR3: TGTGCCAGCAGCGGCACAGGGGTTCAGCCCCAGCATTTT.

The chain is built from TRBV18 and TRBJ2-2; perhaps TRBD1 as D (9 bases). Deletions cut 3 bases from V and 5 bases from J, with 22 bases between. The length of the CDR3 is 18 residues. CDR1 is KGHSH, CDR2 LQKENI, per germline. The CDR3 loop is CASSPTPTGGLGTGELFF. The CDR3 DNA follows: TGTGCCAGCTCACCCACCCCGACAGGGGGACTAGGAACCGGGGAGCTGTTTTTT.

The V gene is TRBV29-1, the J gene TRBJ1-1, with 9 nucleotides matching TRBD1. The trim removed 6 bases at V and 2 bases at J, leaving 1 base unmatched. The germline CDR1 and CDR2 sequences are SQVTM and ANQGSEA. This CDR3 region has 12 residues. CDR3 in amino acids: CSVDRGNTEAFF. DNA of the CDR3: TGCAGCGTGGACAGGGGAAACACTGAAGCTTTCTTT.

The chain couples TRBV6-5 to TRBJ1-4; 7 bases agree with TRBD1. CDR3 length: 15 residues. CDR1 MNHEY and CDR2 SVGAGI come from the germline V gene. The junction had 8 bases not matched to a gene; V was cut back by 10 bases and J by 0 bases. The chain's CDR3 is CAINTRGPTNEKLFF. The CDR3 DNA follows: TGTGCCATCAACACGAGGGGGCCAACTAATGAAAAACTGTTTTTT.

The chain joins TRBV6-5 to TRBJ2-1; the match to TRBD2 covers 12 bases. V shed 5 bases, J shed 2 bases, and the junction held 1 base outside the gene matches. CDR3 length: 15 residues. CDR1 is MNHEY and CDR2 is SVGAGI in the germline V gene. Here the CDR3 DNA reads TGTGCCAGCAGTCTAGCGGGGGGGACCTACAATGAGCAGTTCTTC. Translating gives CASSLAGGTYNEQFF.

CDR3 DNA sequence: TGTGCCAGCAGCTTAGATTCGGGGACAATCACCTTC. Amino acids: CASSLDSGTITF. The V gene is TRBV11-3, the J gene TRBJ1-2; TRBD1 is a possible D gene (6 bases). V lost 0 bases to trimming and J lost 13 bases, with 12 bases between them. This CDR3 has 12 amino acids. From germline, CDR1 is SGHNT and CDR2 YENEEA.

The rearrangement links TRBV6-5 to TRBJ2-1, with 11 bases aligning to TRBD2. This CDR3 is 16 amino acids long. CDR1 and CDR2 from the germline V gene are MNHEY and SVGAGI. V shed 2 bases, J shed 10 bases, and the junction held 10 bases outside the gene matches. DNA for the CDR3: TGTGCCAGCAGTTACAATAGCGGGGGGGCCGATGGGGAGCAGTTCTTC. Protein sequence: CASSYNSGGADGEQFF.

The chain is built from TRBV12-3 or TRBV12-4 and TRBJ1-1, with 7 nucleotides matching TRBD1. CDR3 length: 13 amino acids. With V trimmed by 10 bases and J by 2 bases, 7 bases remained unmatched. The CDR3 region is CATERDSNTEAFF. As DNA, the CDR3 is TGTGCCACAGAACGGGACAGTAACACTGAAGCTTTCTTT.

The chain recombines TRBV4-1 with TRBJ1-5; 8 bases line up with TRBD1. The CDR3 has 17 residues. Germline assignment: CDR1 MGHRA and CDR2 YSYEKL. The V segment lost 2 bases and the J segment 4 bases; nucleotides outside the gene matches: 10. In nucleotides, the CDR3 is TGCGCCAGCAGCCAATTGGCCGGGACAGGACCAAATCAGCCCCAGCATTTT. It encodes CASSQLAGTGPNQPQHF.

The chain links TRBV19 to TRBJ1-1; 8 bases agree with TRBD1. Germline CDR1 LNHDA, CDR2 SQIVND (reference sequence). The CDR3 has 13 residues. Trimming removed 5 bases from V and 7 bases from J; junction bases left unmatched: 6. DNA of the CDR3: TGTGCCAGTAGTCTTGCAGGGGGCGGTGAAGCTTTCTTT. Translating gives CASSLAGGGEAFF. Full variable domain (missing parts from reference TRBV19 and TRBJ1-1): DGGITQSPKYLFRKEGQNVTLSCEQNLNHDAMYWYRQDPGQGLRLIYYSQIVNDFQKGDIAEGYSVSREKKESFPLTVTSAQKNPTAFYLCASSLAGGGEAFFGQGTRLTVV.

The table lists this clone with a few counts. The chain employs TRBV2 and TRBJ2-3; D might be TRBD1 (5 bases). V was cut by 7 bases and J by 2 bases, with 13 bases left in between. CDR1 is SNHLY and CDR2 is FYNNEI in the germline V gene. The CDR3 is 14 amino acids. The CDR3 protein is CASKLGQDTDTQYF. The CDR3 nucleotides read TGTGCCAGCAAACTTGGACAAGACACAGATACGCAGTATTTT.

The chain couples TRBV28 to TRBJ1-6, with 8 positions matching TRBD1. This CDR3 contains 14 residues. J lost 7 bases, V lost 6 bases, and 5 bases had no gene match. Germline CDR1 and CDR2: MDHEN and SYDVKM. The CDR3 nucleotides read TGTGCCAGCAGGACGGACAGGGAGAATTCACCCCTCCACTTT. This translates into CASRTDRENSPLHF.

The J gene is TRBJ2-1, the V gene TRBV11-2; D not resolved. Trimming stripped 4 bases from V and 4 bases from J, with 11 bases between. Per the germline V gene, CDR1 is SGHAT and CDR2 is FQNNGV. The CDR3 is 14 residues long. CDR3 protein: CASSSPGLYNEQFF. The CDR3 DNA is TGTGCCAGCAGCTCCCCCGGGTTATACAATGAGCAGTTCTTC.

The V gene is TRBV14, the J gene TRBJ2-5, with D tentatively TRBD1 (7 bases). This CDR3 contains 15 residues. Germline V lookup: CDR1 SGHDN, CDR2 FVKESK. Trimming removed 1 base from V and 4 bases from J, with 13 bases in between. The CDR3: CASSQATGTGETQYF. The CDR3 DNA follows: TGTGCCAGCAGCCAAGCGACAGGGACTGGAGAGACCCAGTACTTC.

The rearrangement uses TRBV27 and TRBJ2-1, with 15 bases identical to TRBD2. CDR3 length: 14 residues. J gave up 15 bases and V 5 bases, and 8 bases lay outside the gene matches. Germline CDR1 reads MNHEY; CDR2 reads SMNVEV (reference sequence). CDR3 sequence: CASSPGLAGGRPFF. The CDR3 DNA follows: TGTGCCAGCAGTCCCGGACTAGCGGGGGGGCGACCGTTCTTC.

The CDR3 here is CASSQISSGQPGWGTEAFF. The CDR3 DNA sequence: TGCGCCAGCAGCCAGATTAGTTCGGGACAGCCAGGATGGGGCACTGAAGCTTTCTTT. The chain carries TRBV5-1 and TRBJ1-1; 7 nucleotides match TRBD1. The CDR3 loop spans 19 amino acids. Looked up from germline, CDR1 is SGHRS and CDR2 is YFSETQ. The J segment lost 4 bases and the V segment lost 4 bases, leaving 22 bases of the junction unmatched.

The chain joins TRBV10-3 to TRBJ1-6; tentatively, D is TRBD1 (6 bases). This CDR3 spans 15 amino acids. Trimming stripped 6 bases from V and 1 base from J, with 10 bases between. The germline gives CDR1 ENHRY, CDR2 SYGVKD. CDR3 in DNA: TGTGCCATCAGGGGGGCGGGTTCCTATAATTCACCCCTCCACTTT. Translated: CAIRGAGSYNSPLHF.

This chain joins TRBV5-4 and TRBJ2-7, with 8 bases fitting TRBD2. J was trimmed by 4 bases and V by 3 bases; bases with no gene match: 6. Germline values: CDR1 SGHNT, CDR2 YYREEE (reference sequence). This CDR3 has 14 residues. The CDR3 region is CASSSSGGLYEQYF. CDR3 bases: TGTGCCAGCAGCTCAAGCGGGGGCCTTTACGAGCAGTACTTC.